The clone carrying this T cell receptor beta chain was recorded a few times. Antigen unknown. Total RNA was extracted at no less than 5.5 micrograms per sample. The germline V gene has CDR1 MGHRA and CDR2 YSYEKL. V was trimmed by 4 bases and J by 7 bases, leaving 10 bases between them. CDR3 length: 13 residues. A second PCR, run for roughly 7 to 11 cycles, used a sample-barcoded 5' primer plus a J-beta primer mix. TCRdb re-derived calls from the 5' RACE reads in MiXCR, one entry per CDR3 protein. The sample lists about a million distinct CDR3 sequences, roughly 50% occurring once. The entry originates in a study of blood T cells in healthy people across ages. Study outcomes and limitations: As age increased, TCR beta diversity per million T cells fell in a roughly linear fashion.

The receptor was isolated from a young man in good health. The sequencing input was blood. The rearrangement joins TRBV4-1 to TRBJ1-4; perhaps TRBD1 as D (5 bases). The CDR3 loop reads CASSPQQVEKLFF. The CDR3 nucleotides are TGCGCCAGCAGCCCCCAACAGGTTGAAAAACTGTTTTTT.